This TCR beta chain was sequenced during a study of cytomegalovirus exposure and HLA in healthy donors. For this clone: Its antigen is unidentified.

Overall study results and limits: A later analysis associated some 18,000 TCR beta sequences with HLA alleles at a 0.05 false discovery rate. Data from an earlier analysis indicated that most TCR beta V segments were productive either about 90% or about 30% of the time.

CDR3 length: 15 residues. Germline loops: CDR1 GTSNPN, CDR2 SVGIG (reference sequence). V was cut by 5 bases and J by 2 bases, with 18 bases left in between. Use of 60 Vbeta and 13 Jbeta primers characterized the PCR. Repertoires were generated with immunoSEQ multiplex PCR, while TCRdb's copy carries only in-frame clones and drops some. Of 120,000 or so clones listed, around three fifths are singletons. J is TRBJ2-5 and V is TRBV30; D may be TRBD2 (6 bases). Sequenced: PBMCs. The sequence derives from a woman aged 40-49 years in good health and CMV-seropositive. CDR3 amino acids: CAWSAAGTSQETQYF. CDR3 DNA sequence: TGTGCCTGGTCCGCGGCCGGGACTTCACAAGAGACCCAGTACTTC.